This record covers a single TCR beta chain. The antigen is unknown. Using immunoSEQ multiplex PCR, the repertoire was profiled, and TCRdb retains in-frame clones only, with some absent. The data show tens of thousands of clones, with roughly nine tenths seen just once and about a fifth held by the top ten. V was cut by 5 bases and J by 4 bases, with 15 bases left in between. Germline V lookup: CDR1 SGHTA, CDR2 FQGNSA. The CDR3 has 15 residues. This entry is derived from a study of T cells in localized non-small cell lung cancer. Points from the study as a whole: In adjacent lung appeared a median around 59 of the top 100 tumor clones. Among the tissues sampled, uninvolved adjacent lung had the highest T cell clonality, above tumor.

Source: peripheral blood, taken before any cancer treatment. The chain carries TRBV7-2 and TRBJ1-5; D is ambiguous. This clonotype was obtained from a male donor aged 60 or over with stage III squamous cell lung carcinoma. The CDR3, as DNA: TGTGCCAGCAGCGCGGCCCGGGGAGAGAATCAGCCCCAGCATTTT. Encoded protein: CASSAARGENQPQHF.